This TCR beta chain stems from a study of cytomegalovirus exposure and HLA in healthy donors. Study outcomes and limitations: Accounts indicate the classifier identified cytomegalovirus status with strong specificity and sensitivity. The authors assumed roughly uniform sequencing depth across donors for presence/absence analyses.

Concerning this clone itself: Its matching antigen is unknown.

The PCR employed 60 Vbeta primers together with 13 Jbeta primers. Assay used: immunoSEQ multiplex PCR; TCRdb lists only in-frame clones, some missing. The sample has about 120,000 clones, around 72% seen once; the top ten hold around 8.5%. Germline CDR1 is SGHTA and CDR2 is FQGTGA. The CDR3 contains 15 residues. The V and J ends lost 5 bases and 3 bases respectively, with 14 bases between them. Healthy bone marrow donors made up the donors. There were likely unrecorded immune exposures, though donors were nominally healthy when sampled. Sequenced sample: PBMCs. The V call is TRBV7-3, the J call TRBJ2-1; possibly TRBD2 for D (5 bases). This receptor was identified in a woman between 45 and 65 years old in good health and CMV-seropositive. The CDR3 DNA is TGTGCCAGCAGCCCCGGACTGGTCAGCTACAATGAGCAGTTCTTC. Its protein product is CASSPGLVSYNEQFF. Full variable domain (rest looked up from reference TRBV7-3 and TRBJ2-1): GAGVSQTPSNKVTEKGKYVELRCDPISGHTALYWYRQSLGQGPEFLIYFQGTGAADDSGLPNDRFFAVRPEGSVSTLKIQRTERGDSAVYLCASSPGLVSYNEQFFGPGTRLTVL.